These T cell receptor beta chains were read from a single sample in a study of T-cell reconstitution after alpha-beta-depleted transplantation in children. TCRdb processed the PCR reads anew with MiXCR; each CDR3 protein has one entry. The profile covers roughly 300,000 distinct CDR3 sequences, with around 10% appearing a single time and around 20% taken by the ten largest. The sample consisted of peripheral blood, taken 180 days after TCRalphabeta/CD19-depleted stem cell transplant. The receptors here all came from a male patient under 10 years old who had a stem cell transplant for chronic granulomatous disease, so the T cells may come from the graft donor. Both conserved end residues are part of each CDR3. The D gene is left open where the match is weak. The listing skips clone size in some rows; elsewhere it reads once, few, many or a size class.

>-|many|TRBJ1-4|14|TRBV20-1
TGCAGTGCTAGACTCAGTACAACTAATGAAAAACTGTTTTTT
CSARLSTTNEKLFF
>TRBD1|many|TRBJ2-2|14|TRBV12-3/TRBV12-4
TGTGCCAGCAACTTCGGACAGGCCACCGGGGAGCTGTTTTTT
CASNFGQATGELFF
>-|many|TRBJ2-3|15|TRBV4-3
TGCGCCAGCAGCCAAGATTGGGTAGCTGCAGATACGCAGTATTTT
CASSQDWVAADTQYF
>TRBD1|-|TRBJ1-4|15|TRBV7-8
TGTGCCAGCAGCGGCCGGGACAGTCATGCGGTAAAACTGTTTTTT
CASSGRDSHAVKLFF
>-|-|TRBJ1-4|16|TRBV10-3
TGTGCCATCAGTGAGTCGATTGGCACGGGGAGTGAAAAACTGTTTTTT
CAISESIGTGSEKLFF
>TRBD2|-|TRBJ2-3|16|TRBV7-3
TGTGCCAGCAGCCCTGGGCGGGCGGGGGGGCAAAATACGCAGTATTTT
CASSPGRAGGQNTQYF
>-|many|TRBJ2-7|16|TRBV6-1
TGTGCCAGCAGTGACTTTGTAGGGGCTGTCCTCTACGAGCAGTACTTC
CASSDFVGAVLYEQYF
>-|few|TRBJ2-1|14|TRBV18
TGTGCCAGCTCACCACCGGGACCCTACAATGAGCAGTTCTTC
CASSPPGPYNEQFF
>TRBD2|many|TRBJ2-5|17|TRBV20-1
TGCAGTGCAGAAAATAAGGGCACTACTAGCGGGCAAGAGACCCAGTACTTC
CSAENKGTTSGQETQYF
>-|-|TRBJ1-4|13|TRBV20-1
TGCAGTGCTAGCAGGTCAACTAATGAAAAACTGTTTTTT
CSASRSTNEKLFF
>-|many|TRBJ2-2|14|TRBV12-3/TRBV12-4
TGTGCCAGCAGTTCCGCTAGTGGCACCGGGGAGCTGTTTTTT
CASSSASGTGELFF